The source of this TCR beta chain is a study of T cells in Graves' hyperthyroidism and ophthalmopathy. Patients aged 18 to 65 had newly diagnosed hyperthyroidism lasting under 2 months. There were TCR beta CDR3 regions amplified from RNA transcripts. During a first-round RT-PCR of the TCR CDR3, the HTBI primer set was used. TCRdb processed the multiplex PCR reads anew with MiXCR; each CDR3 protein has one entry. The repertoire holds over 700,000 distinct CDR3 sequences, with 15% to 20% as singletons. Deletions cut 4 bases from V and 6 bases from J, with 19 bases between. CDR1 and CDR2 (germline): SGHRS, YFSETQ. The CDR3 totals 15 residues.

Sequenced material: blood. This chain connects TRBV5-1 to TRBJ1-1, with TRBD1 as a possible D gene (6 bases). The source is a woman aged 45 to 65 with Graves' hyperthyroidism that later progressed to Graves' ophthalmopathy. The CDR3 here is CASSPQGPGGPEAFF. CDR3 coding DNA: TGCGCCAGCAGCCCACAGGGCCCTGGGGGCCCTGAAGCTTTCTTT. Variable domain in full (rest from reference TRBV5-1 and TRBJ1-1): KAGVTQTPRYLIKTRGQQVTLSCSPISGHRSVSWYQQTPGQGLQFLFEYFSETQRNKGNFPGRFSGRQFSNSRSEMNVSTLELGDSALYLCASSPQGPGGPEAFFGQGTRLTVV.